These 15 T cell receptor beta chains were sequenced from one sample in a study of shared clonotypes between healthy human individuals. The protocol was immunoSEQ multiplex PCR, while the TCRdb copy is restricted to in-frame clones and leaves out a portion. Of about 2,100,000 clones in the sample, around 93% were seen once. CD45RO-negative cells were positively selected for CCR7, leaving out terminally differentiated effector memory CD45RA+ cells. Sequences were obtained from naive CD8+ T cells from PBMCs. Receptors were obtained from a man aged 18 to 29 in good health. Some clones in this sample may be carry-over from other donors' samples.

This chain connects TRBV9 to TRBJ2-1, with no clear D. The CDR3 is 14 amino acids. From germline, CDR1 is SGDLS and CDR2 YYNGEE. V lost 0 bases and J 8 bases, leaving 12 bases between the germline ends. The CDR3 nucleotides read TGTGCCAGCAGCGTAGCTGGGGTAGGCGATGAGCAGTTCTTC. This encodes CASSVAGVGDEQFF.

This sequence joins TRBV7-8 and TRBJ1-5; 8 bases match TRBD1. CDR1 SGHVS and CDR2 FQNEAQ come from the germline V gene. Trimming at V came to 5 bases and at J to 6 bases, leaving 9 bases not matched to a gene. This CDR3 is built from 15 residues. CDR3 residues: CASSPGTGYGQPQHF. The CDR3 region has the DNA TGTGCCAGCAGCCCAGGGACAGGCTACGGTCAGCCCCAGCATTTT.

The rearrangement uses TRBV5-6 and TRBJ1-1; no clear D gene. The germline CDR1 and CDR2 sequences are SGHDT and YYEEEE. Deletions cut 7 bases from V and 7 bases from J, with 14 bases between. CDR3 length equals 12 residues. The CDR3 here is CASLAGALEAFF. CDR3 in DNA: TGTGCCAGCCTGGCTGGAGCACTTGAAGCTTTCTTT. The variable domain in full, completed from reference TRBV5-6 and TRBJ1-1, reads DAGVTQSPTHLIKTRGQQVTLRCSPKSGHDTVSWYQQALGQGPQFIFQYYEEEERQRGNFPDRFSGHQFPNYSSELNVNALLLGDSALYLCASLAGALEAFFGQGTRLTVV.

V gene TRBV30 combines with J gene TRBJ2-1; TRBD1 might be the D (6 bases). Germline CDR1 reads GTSNPN; CDR2 reads SVGIG (reference sequence). The CDR3 is made up of 14 amino acids. V lost 0 bases and J 9 bases, leaving 15 bases between the germline ends. This CDR3 is CAWSVLRQGSEQFF. CDR3 bases: TGTGCCTGGAGTGTACTCCGGCAGGGGAGTGAGCAGTTCTTC.

This clone was counted a single time. This chain links TRBV7-6 with TRBJ1-2; D remains ambiguous. Trimming took 5 bases from V and 8 from J, leaving 15 bases between them. This CDR3 comprises 13 residues. Germline CDR1 reads SGHVS; CDR2 reads FNYEAQ. This chain's CDR3 is CASSPGLSAGYTF. The CDR3 coding sequence is TGTGCCAGCAGCCCCGGACTCTCGGCCGGCTACACCTTC.

The chain combines TRBV27 with TRBJ2-3; tentatively, D is TRBD2 (5 bases). This CDR3 comprises 13 residues. The germline V and J ends were trimmed by 8 bases and 4 bases, with 13 bases remaining between them. Germline CDR1 is MNHEY and CDR2 is SMNVEV (reference sequence). The CDR3 DNA is TGTGCCAGCGCGGGTTACGGAGCAGATACGCAGTATTTT. It yields the protein CASAGYGADTQYF.

The chain has TRBV28 and TRBJ2-7; D ambiguous. Germline V lookup: CDR1 MDHEN, CDR2 SYDVKM. V was cut by 1 base and J by 4 bases, with 8 bases left in between. The CDR3 extends over 13 amino acids. The CDR3 loop reads CASSLLVGYEQYF. The CDR3 region has the DNA TGTGCCAGCAGTTTATTGGTGGGGTACGAGCAGTACTTC.

As to this clone: Different DNA sequences within this sample yield the same CDR3. The chain carries TRBV27 and TRBJ1-5, with 10 bases identical to TRBD1. V lost 7 bases and J lost 2; bases outside the gene matches: 5. The CDR3 has 15 amino acids. The germline gives CDR1 MNHEY, CDR2 SMNVEV (reference sequence). The CDR3 coding sequence is TGTGCCAGCAAGTCAGGGACAGGGGGCAATCAGCCCCAGCATTTT. Translating gives CASKSGTGGNQPQHF.

The chain has TRBV7-9 and TRBJ1-2; TRBD1 matches 7 bases. In germline, CDR1 is SEHNR, CDR2 FQNEAQ (reference sequence). V shed 5 bases and J 2 bases; nucleotides not matched to a gene: 5. The CDR3 has 14 amino acids. CDR3 sequence: CASSAGQMNYGYTF. The CDR3 DNA follows: TGTGCCAGCAGCGCGGGACAGATGAACTATGGCTACACCTTC.

This clone turned up a few times. This chain links TRBV28 with TRBJ1-2; D remains unclear. CDR3 length: 13 amino acids. Trimming took off 8 bases at V and 6 bases at J, with 16 bases between the two ends. The germline V gene encodes CDR1 MDHEN and CDR2 SYDVKM. The CDR3 loop is CASASPWDNGYTF. Written as DNA, the CDR3 is TGTGCCAGCGCCTCTCCGTGGGATAATGGCTACACCTTC.

The CDR3 loop reads CASSGQEGTDTQYF. The CDR3 region has the DNA TGTGCCAGCAGTGGGCAGGAGGGCACAGATACGCAGTATTTT. The chain couples TRBV25-1 to TRBJ2-3; D might be TRBD2 (5 bases). Germline V CDR1 and CDR2: MGHDK, SYGVNS. The CDR3 sequence is 14 residues long. V was trimmed by 4 bases and J by 1 base, leaving 9 bases between them.

The chain is built from TRBV28 and TRBJ1-5; D gene ambiguous. The CDR3 extends over 15 amino acids. V was pared by 5 bases and J by 5 bases, with 16 bases between. Germline lookup yields CDR1 MDHEN and CDR2 SYDVKM. The CDR3 DNA follows: TGTGCCAGCAGTCCCACACTCCTGAGGGATCAGCCCCAGCATTTT. It codes for CASSPTLLRDQPQHF.

J is TRBJ2-7 and V is TRBV9, with TRBD2 identical over 9 bases. The CDR3 has 15 amino acids. With 0 bases clipped from V and 2 bases from J, the junction kept 3 bases outside the gene matches. Germline V gene lookup returns CDR1 SGDLS and CDR2 YYNGEE. CDR3 in DNA: TGTGCCAGCAGCGTAGAGGGCGGGAGGGCCTACGAGCAGTACTTC. This codes for CASSVEGGRAYEQYF.

This chain joins TRBV27 and TRBJ2-7; possible D gene TRBD1, 6 bases. V lost 4 bases and J lost 2, with 18 bases in between. From germline, CDR1 is MNHEY and CDR2 SMNVEV (reference sequence). The CDR3 is made up of 16 amino acids. The CDR3 bases are TGTGCCAGCAGTTCTTTTCCCGACAGGAGTCCCTACGAGCAGTACTTC. Its protein product is CASSSFPDRSPYEQYF.

V usage is TRBV7-9 and J usage is TRBJ2-6; either TRBD1 or TRBD2 may supply D (5 bases each). The germline gives CDR1 SEHNR, CDR2 FQNEAQ (reference sequence). V was pared by 5 bases and J by 0 bases, with 20 bases between. This CDR3 spans 19 amino acids. CDR3 sequence reads: CASSQRARDEYSGANVLTF. CDR3 nucleotides: TGTGCCAGCAGCCAGCGAGCCCGGGACGAGTACTCTGGGGCCAACGTCCTGACTTTC.